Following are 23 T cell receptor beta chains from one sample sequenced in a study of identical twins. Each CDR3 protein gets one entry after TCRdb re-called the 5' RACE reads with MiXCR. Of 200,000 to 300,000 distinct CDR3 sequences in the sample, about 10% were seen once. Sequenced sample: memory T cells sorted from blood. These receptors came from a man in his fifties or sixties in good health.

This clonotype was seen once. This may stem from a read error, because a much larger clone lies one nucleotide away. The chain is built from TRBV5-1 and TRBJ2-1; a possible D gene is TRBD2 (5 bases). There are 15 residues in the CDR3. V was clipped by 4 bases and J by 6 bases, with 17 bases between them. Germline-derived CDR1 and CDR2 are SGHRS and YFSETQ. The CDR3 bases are TGCGCCAGCAGCCTCAGACCGGGTGGGAGCAATGAGCAGTTCTTC. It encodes CASSLRPGGSNEQFF.

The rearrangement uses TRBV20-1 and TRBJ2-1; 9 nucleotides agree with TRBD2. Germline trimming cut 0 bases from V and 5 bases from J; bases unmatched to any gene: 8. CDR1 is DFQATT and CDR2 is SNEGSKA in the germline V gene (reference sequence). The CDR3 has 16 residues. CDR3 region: CSARDLRLAGNNEQFF. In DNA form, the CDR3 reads TGCAGTGCTAGAGATCTTCGGCTAGCGGGAAACAATGAGCAGTTCTTC.

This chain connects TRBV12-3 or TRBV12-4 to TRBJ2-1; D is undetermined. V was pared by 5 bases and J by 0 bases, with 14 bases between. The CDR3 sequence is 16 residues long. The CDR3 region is CASSALLGISYNEQFF. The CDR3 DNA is TGTGCCAGCAGTGCATTATTGGGGATCTCCTACAATGAGCAGTTCTTC.

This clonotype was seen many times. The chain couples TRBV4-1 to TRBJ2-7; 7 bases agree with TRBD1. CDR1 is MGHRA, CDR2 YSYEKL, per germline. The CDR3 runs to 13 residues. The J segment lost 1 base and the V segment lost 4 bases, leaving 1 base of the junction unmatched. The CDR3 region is CASSPQGSYEQYF. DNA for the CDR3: TGCGCCAGCAGCCCACAGGGGTCCTACGAGCAGTACTTC.

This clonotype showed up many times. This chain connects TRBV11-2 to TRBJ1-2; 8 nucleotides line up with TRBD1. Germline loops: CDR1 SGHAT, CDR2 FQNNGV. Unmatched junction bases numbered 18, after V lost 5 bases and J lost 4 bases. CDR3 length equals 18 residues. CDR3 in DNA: TGTGCCAGCAGCGACAGGACAGGGAAAGGAGTAGGGGGCTATGGCTACACCTTC. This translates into CASSDRTGKGVGGYGYTF.

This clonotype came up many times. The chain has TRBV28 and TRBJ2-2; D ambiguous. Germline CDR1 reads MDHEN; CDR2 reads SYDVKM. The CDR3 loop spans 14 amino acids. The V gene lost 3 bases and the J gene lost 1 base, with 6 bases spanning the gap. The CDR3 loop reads CASSLVGNTGELFF. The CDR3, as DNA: TGTGCCAGCAGTTTGGTTGGGAACACCGGGGAGCTGTTTTTT.

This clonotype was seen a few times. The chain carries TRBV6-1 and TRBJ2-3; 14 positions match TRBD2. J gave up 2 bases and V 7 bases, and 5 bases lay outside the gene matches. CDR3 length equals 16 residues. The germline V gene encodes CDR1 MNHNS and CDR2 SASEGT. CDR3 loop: CASTRTSGGHTDTQYF. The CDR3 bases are TGTGCCAGCACTCGGACTAGCGGGGGGCACACAGATACGCAGTATTTT.

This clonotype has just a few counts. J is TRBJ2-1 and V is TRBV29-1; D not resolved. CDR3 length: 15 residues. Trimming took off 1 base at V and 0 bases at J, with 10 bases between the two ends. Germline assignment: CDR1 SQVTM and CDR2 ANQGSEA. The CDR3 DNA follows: TGCAGCGTTGAAGGGACGGCGAGCTCCTACAATGAGCAGTTCTTC. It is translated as CSVEGTASSYNEQFF.

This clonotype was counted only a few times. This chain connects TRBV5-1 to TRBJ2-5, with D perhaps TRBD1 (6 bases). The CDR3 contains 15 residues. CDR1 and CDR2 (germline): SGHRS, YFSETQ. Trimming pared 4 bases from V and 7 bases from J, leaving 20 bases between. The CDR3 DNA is TGCGCCAGCAGCCAACGAACAGGGTCCGTAATGACCCAGTACTTC. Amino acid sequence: CASSQRTGSVMTQYF.

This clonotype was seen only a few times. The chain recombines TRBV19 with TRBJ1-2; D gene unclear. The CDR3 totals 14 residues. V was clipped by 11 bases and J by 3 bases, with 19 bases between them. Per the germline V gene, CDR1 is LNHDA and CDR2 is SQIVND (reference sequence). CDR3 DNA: TGTGCCCCGGCACAGTTCCCAACTTACTATGGCTACACCTTC. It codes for CAPAQFPTYYGYTF.

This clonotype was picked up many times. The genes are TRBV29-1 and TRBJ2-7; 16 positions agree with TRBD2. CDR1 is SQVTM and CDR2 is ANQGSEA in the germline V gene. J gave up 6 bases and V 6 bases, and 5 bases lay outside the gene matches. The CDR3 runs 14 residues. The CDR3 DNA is TGCAGCGTCGGGACTAGCGGGGGGGCCGGCGAGCAGTACTTC. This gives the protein CSVGTSGGAGEQYF.

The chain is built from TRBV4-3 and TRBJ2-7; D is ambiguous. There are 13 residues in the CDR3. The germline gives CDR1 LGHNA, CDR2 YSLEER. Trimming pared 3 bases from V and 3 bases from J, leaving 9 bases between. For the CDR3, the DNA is TGCGCCAGCAGCCACGCTTTAGGCTACGAGCAGTACTTC. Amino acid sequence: CASSHALGYEQYF.

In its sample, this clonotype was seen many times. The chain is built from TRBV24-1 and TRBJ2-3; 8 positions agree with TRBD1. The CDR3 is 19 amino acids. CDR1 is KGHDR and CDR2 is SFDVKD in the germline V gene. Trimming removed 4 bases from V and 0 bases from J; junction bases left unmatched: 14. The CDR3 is CATSELGRGQGLSTDTQYF. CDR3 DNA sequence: TGTGCCACCAGTGAGCTGGGCAGGGGGCAAGGGTTGAGCACAGATACGCAGTATTTT.

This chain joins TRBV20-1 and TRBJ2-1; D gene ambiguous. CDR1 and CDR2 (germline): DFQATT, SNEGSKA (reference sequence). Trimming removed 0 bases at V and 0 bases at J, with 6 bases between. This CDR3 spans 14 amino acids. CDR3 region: CSARDWSSYNEQFF. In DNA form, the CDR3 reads TGCAGTGCTAGAGACTGGAGCTCCTACAATGAGCAGTTCTTC.

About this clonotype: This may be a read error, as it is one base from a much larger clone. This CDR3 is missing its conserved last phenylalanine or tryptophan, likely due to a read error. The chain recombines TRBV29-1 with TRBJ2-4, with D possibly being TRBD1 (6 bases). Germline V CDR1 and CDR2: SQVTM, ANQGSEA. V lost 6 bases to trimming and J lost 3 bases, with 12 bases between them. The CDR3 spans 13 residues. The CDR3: CSVSLQGKNIQYS. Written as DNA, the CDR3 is TGCAGCGTCTCCCTACAGGGCAAAAACATTCAGTACTCC.

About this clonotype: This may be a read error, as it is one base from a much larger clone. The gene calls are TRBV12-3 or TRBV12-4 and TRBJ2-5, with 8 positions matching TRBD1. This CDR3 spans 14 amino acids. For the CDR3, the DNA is TGTGCCAGCAGGCCGAAGACAGGGGTGGAGACCAAGTACTTC. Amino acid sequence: CASRPKTGVETKYF.

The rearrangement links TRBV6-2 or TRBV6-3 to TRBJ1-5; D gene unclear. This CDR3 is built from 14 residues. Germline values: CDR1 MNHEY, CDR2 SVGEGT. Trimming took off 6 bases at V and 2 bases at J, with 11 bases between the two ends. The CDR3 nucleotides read TGTGCCAGCAGGCGGGAGTCGGGCAATCAGCCCCAGCATTTT. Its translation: CASRRESGNQPQHF.

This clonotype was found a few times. CDR3 DNA: TGCAGTGCTAGAGATCCATTGGGAACCTCTGGAAACACCATATATTTT. Amino acid sequence: CSARDPLGTSGNTIYF. V and J are TRBV20-1 and TRBJ1-3; no clear D. V was clipped by 0 bases and J by 0 bases, with 12 bases between them. Looked up from germline, CDR1 is DFQATT and CDR2 is SNEGSKA (reference sequence). This CDR3 has 16 amino acids.

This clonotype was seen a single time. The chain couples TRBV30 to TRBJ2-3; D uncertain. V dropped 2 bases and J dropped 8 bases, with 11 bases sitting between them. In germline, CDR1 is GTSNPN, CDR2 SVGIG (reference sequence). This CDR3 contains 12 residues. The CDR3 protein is CAWSPASLTQYF. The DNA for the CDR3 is TGTGCCTGGAGTCCTGCGAGTCTTACGCAGTATTTT.

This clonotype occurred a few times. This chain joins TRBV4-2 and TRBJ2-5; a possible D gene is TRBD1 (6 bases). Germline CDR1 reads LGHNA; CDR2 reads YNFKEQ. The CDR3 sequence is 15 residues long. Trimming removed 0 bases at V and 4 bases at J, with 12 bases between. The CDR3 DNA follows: TGTGCCAGCAGCCAAGAGGGGGCGCGGGCAGAGACCCAGTACTTC. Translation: CASSQEGARAETQYF.

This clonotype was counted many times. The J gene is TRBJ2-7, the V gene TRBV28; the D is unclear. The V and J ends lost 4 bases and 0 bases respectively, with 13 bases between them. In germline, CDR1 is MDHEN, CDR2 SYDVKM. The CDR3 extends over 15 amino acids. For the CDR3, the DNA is TGTGCCAGCAGTTCAGAGAGCCCCCCCTCCTACGAGCAGTACTTC. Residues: CASSSESPPSYEQYF.

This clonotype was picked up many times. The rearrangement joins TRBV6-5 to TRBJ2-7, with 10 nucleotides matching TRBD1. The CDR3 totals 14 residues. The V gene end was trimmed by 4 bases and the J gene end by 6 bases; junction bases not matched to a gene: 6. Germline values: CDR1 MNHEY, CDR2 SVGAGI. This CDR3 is CASSWGQGSGEQYF. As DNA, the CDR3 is TGTGCCAGCAGTTGGGGACAGGGGAGCGGCGAGCAGTACTTC.

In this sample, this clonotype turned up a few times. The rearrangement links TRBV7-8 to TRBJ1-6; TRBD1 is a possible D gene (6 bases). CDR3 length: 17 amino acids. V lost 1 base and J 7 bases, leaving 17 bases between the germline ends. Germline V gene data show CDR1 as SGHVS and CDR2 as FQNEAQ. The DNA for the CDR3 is TGTGCCAGCAGCTTAGTGAGGGGGGACGGTGGGAATTCACCCCTCCACTTT. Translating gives CASSLVRGDGGNSPLHF. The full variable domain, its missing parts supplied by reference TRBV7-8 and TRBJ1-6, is GAGVSQSPRYKVAKRGQDVALRCDPISGHVSLFWYQQALGQGPEFLTYFQNEAQLDKSGLPSDRFFAERPEGSVSTLKIQRTQQEDSAVYLCASSLVRGDGGNSPLHFGNGTRLTVT.